This paragraph covers one T cell receptor beta chain sequence. Its matching antigen is unknown. These data belong to a study of CD8 T cells in Susac syndrome. Regarding the study as a whole: The number of individuals included in the study's TCR sequencing and HLA analysis was acknowledged as relatively small.

Peripheral blood CD8+ and CD4+ T cells were profiled by TCR beta sequencing. TEMRA cells were FACS-enriched, with CD8+ and CD4+ T cells isolated negatively. Random hexamers served to reverse transcribe roughly 0.45 to 1 ug RNA. Multiplex immunoSEQ PCR targeted 54 Vbeta and 13 Jbeta TCR beta segments. TCRdb independently ran MiXCR on the immunoSEQ multiplex PCR reads; one entry per CDR3 protein. The sample lists 160,000 or so distinct CDR3 sequences, about 94% occurring once. The origin of this receptor is a human donor with multiple sclerosis. The sequenced material came from CD8+ T cells from PBMCs.

In DNA form, the CDR3 reads TGTGCCAGCAGCTTAGTAGGGTTCGGAAATCAGCCCCAGCATTTT. This encodes CASSLVGFGNQPQHF. The chain couples TRBV7-8 to TRBJ1-5; D is unclear. Germline CDR1 SGHVS, CDR2 FQNEAQ. The ends were cut back, 1 base at V and 4 bases at J, with 11 bases in the middle. This CDR3 spans 15 amino acids.